This TCR beta chain is from a study of chemoradiotherapy in HPV16-positive cancers. The study, taken as a whole, reports: Candidate HPV-specific clones and E7-related TCR motifs grew in tumor during treatment.

TCRdb's copy holds only in-frame clones and misses some; the assay was immunoSEQ multiplex PCR. The repertoire includes fewer than 30,000 clones, around 94% of them detected once, and roughly 2.5% sits in the top ten. As concerns this clone: The antigen is not known.

The specimen was collected from a patient who underwent chemoradiotherapy. The TCR sequence derives from a human donor with HPV-associated anogenital cancer.

In DNA, the CDR3 is TGTGCCAGTAGTGCCGAAGGGGGCCAAGAGACCCAGTACTTC. Translation: CASSAEGGQETQYF. The chain employs TRBV19 and TRBJ2-5; possible D gene TRBD1, 6 bases. The CDR3 sequence is 14 residues long. V gave up 5 bases and J gave up 1 base, with 11 bases separating them. Per the germline V gene, CDR1 is LNHDA and CDR2 is SQIVND (reference sequence).